This TCR beta chain is from a study of glioma-infiltrating T cells. Study observations and caveats: Very few CDR3 sequences were shared between tissue and blood.

The CDR3 covers 14 residues. Germline V lookup: CDR1 DFQATT, CDR2 SNEGSKA (reference sequence). The V segment lost 6 bases and the J segment 7 bases; nucleotides outside the gene matches: 6. TCR alpha and beta CDR3 regions were amplified from RNA using iRepertoire nested multiplex PCR. TCRdb re-called the multiplex PCR reads through MiXCR, storing one row per CDR3 protein. Of 84,000 or so distinct CDR3 sequences in the sample, 20% to 25% were seen once. This clonotype was seen at least ten times. As yet, its antigen is unknown. What was sequenced was glioma tissue, nonneoplastic brain tissue, or PBMCs (not recorded which). This sequence was found in a human donor with low-grade glioma or glioblastoma, undergoing nonglioma brain surgery, or in good health (not recorded which). This chain joins TRBV20-1 and TRBJ1-6; 10 positions match TRBD1. The CDR3: CSAVPGQGNSPLHF. The CDR3 DNA is TGCAGTGCCGTACCGGGACAGGGGAATTCACCCCTCCACTTT.